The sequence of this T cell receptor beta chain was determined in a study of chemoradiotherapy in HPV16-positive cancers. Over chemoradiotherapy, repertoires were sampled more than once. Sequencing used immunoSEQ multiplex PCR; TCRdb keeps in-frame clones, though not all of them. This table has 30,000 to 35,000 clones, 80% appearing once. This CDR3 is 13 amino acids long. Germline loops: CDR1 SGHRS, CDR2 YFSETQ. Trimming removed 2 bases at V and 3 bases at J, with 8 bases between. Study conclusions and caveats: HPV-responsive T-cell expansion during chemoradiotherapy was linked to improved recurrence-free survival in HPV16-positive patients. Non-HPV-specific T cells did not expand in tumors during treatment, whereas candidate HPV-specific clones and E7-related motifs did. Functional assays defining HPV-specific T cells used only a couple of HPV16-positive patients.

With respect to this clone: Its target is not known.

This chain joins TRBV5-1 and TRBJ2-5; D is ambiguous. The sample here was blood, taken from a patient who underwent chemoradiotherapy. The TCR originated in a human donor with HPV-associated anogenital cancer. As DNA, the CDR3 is TGCGCCAGCAGCTTTAATGCGGAAGAGACCCAGTACTTC. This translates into CASSFNAEETQYF.